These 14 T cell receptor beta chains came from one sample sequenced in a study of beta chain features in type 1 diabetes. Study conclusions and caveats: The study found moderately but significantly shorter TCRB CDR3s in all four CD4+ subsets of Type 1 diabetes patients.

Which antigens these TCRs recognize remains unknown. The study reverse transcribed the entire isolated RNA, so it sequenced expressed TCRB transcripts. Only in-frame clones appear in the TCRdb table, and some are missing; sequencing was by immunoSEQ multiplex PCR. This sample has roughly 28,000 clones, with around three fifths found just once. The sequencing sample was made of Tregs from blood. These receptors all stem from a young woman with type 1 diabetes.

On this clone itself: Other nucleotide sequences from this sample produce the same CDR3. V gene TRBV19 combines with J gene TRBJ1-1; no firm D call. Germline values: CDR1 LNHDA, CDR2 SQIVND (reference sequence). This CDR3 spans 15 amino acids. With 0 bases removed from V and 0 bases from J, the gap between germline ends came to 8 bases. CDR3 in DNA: TGTGCCAGTAGTATAGAAGCGGTGATGAACACTGAAGCTTTCTTT. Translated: CASSIEAVMNTEAFF.

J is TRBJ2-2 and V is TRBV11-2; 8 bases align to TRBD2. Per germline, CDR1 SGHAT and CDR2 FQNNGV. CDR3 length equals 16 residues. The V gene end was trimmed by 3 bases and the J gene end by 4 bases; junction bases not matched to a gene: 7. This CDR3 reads CASSLFGGAGTGELFF. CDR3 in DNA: TGTGCCAGCAGCTTGTTCGGGGGGGCGGGCACCGGGGAGCTGTTTTTT. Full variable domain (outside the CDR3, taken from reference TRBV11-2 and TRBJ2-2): EAGVAQSPRYKIIEKRQSVAFWCNPISGHATLYWYQQILGQGPKLLIQFQNNGVVDDSQLPKDRFSAERLKGVDSTLKIQPAKLEDSAVYLCASSLFGGAGTGELFFGEGSRLTVL.

The CDR3 reads CATSRDLGAGTEAFF. The DNA for the CDR3 is TGTGCCACCAGCAGAGATCTGGGGGCGGGCACTGAAGCTTTCTTT. The chain joins TRBV15 to TRBJ1-1, with D maybe TRBD1 (6 bases). Germline V gives CDR1 LNHNV, CDR2 YYDKDF (reference sequence). The CDR3 has 15 residues. V lost 0 bases and J 4 bases, leaving 12 bases between the germline ends.

Written as DNA, the CDR3 is TGTGCCAGCAGTGGTGGACTAGCGCGGACCTACGAGCAGTACTTC. Translating it yields CASSGGLARTYEQYF. The chain joins TRBV27 to TRBJ2-7; 9 bases are shared with TRBD2. Germline CDR1 is MNHEY and CDR2 is SMNVEV (reference sequence). The CDR3 consists of 15 residues. V was pared by 5 bases and J by 2 bases, with 7 bases of the junction left unmatched.

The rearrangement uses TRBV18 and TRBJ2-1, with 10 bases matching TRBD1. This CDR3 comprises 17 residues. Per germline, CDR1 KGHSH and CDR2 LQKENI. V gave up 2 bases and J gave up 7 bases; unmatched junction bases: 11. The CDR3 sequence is CASSPRRTGGFLNEQFF. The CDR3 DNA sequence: TGTGCCAGCTCACCAAGGCGGACAGGGGGATTTTTGAATGAGCAGTTCTTC.

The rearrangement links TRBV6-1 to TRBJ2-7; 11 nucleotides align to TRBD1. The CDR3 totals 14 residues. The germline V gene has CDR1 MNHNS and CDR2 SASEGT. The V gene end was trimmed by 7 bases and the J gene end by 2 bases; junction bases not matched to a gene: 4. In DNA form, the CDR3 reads TGTGCCAGCACCAGGGGACAGGGGGCCTACGAGCAGTACGTC. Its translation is CASTRGQGAYEQYV.

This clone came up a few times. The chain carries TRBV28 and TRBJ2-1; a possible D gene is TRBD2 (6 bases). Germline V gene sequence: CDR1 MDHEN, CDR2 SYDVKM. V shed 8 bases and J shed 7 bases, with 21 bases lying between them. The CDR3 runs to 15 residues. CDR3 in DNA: TGTGCCAGCGTTACCTCTGGGGGGAGCGGGAATGAGCAGTTCTTC. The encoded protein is CASVTSGGSGNEQFF.

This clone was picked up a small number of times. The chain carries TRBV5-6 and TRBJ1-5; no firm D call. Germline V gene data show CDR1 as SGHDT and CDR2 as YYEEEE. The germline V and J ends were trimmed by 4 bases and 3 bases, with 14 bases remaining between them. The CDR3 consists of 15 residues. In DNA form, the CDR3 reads TGTGCCAGCAGCCCGTGGACCGACTACAATCAGCCCCAGCATTTT. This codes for CASSPWTDYNQPQHF.

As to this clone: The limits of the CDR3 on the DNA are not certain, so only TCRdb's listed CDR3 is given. CDR3 residues: CASRRLLMKNCFF. The chain combines TRBV6-5 with TRBJ1-4. Germline assignment: CDR1 MNHEY and CDR2 SVGAGI. The CDR3 totals 13 residues, both ends included.

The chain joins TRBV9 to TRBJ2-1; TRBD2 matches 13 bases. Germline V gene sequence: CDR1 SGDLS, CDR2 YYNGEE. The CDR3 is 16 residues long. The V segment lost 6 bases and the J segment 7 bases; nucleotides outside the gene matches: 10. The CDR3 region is CASNHQGLAGVNEQFF. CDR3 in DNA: TGTGCCAGCAACCACCAAGGACTAGCGGGAGTGAATGAGCAGTTCTTC.

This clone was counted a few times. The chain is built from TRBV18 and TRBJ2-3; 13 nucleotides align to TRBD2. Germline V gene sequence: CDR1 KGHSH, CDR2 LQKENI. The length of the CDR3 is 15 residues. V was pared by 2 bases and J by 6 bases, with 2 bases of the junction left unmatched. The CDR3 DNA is TGTGCCAGCTCACCAGGACTAGCGGGAGCCGATACGCAGTATTTT. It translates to CASSPGLAGADTQYF.

The CDR3 DNA sequence: TGTGCCAGTAGTAAGCTTTGGGACAGGGCCAATCAGCCCCAGCATTTT. Its protein product is CASSKLWDRANQPQHF. The chain combines TRBV19 with TRBJ1-5; 9 nucleotides agree with TRBD1. Germline loops: CDR1 LNHDA, CDR2 SQIVND (reference sequence). V trimming: 4 bases; J trimming: 3 bases; junction bases outside the gene matches: 7. CDR3 length: 16 amino acids.

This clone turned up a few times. The chain's CDR3 is CASSIGLRQGALNTEAFF. CDR3 DNA sequence: TGTGCCAGTAGTATAGGACTAAGACAGGGGGCTTTGAACACTGAAGCTTTCTTT. The chain couples TRBV19 to TRBJ1-1; 10 positions match TRBD1. The V gene's germline CDR1 is LNHDA and CDR2 SQIVND (reference sequence). J was trimmed by 0 bases and V by 1 base; bases with no gene match: 8. The CDR3 contains 18 residues.

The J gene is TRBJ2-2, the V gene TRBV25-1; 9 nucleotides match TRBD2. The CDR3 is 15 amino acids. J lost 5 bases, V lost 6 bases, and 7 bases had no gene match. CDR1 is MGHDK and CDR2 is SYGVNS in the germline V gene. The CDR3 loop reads CASRSSGSGTGELFF. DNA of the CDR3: TGTGCCAGCAGAAGTAGCGGGAGTGGTACCGGGGAGCTGTTTTTT.